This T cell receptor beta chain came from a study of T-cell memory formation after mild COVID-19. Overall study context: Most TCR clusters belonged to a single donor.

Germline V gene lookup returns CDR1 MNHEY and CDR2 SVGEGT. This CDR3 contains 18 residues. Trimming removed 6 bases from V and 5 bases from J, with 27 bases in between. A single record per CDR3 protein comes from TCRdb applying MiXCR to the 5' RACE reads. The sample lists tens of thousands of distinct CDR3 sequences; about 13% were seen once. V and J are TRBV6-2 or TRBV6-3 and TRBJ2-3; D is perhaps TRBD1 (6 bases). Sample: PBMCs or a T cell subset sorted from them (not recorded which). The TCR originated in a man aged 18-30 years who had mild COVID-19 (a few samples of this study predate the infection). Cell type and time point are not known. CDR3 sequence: CASSDLGFIPGAGDTQYF. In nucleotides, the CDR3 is TGTGCCAGCAGCGACTTGGGCTTTATCCCAGGGGCCGGAGATACGCAGTATTTT.